The 20 T cell receptor beta chains presented below share a single source sample, sequenced in a study of CD8 T cells in ankylosing spondylitis (dated by TCRdb to about 2017). General study outcomes and caveats: A TCR beta motif made up of several highly homologous amino acid variants appeared to be characteristic of blood from ankylosing spondylitis patients.

Receptor amplification or capture employed 5' RACE. These reads were obtained on an Illumina HiSeq 2500. TCRdb trimmed the raw reads at Q25, called clones with MiXCR and kept productive beta chains. Entries are consolidated by CDR3 protein sequence, retaining the most common genes and DNA. Present in this sample are some 220,000 distinct CDR3 sequences, just under 7.5% of which were seen just once. The ten top clones hold approximately 15% of the sample. These receptors have no identified antigens. Input material: blood, either unsorted or a sorted T cell fraction (not recorded which). The receptors come from a male donor with ankylosing spondylitis.

The gene calls are TRBV10-3 and TRBJ2-3; 10 bases agree with TRBD2. V trimming: 5 bases; J trimming: 0 bases; junction bases outside the gene matches: 2. The CDR3 consists of 15 residues. Germline V gene sequence: CDR1 ENHRY, CDR2 SYGVKD. CDR3 DNA: TGTGCCATCAGTCCTAGCGGGGGAAGCACAGATACGCAGTATTTT. Translated: CAISPSGGSTDTQYF.

This clonotype was seen many times. V and J are TRBV7-9 and TRBJ1-1; D remains unclear. Per germline, CDR1 SEHNR and CDR2 FQNEAQ (reference sequence). V dropped 3 bases and J dropped 4 bases, with 6 bases sitting between them. The CDR3 totals 12 residues. CDR3 amino acids: CASSFGATEAFF. CDR3 coding DNA: TGTGCCAGCAGCTTCGGCGCCACTGAAGCTTTCTTT.

The chain links TRBV5-1 to TRBJ2-7; D tentatively reads TRBD1 or TRBD2 (5 bases each). The CDR3 is 14 amino acids. Germline CDR1 is SGHRS and CDR2 is YFSETQ. V lost 6 bases and J 6 bases, leaving 19 bases between the germline ends. The CDR3 region is CASILGREGGEQYF. CDR3 coding DNA: TGCGCCAGCATTCTGGGCAGGGAAGGAGGCGAGCAGTACTTC.

This clonotype was found a few times. The chain joins TRBV20-1 to TRBJ2-2, with 9 bases aligning to TRBD1. With 1 base clipped from V and 10 bases from J, the junction kept 10 bases outside the gene matches. Germline values: CDR1 DFQATT, CDR2 SNEGSKA (reference sequence). The CDR3 extends over 15 amino acids. The CDR3 DNA is TGCAGTGCTAGAGCCAGGGGACAGGGAATCGCGGAGCTGTTTTTT. This gives the protein CSARARGQGIAELFF.

This clonotype was detected only once. The chain joins TRBV5-1 to TRBJ2-2, with D unclear. CDR1 and CDR2 (germline): SGHRS, YFSETQ. The V and J ends lost 0 bases and 0 bases respectively, with 6 bases between them. The CDR3 sequence is 15 residues long. The CDR3: CASSLEVPNTGELFF. DNA of the CDR3: TGCGCCAGCAGCTTGGAGGTGCCGAACACCGGGGAGCTGTTTTTT. Filled out from reference TRBV5-1 and TRBJ2-2, the complete variable domain reads KAGVTQTPRYLIKTRGQQVTLSCSPISGHRSVSWYQQTPGQGLQFLFEYFSETQRNKGNFPGRFSGRQFSNSRSEMNVSTLELGDSALYLCASSLEVPNTGELFFGEGSRLTVL.

The chain's CDR3 is CSARKYGDQLYEQYF. The DNA for the CDR3 is TGCAGTGCTAGAAAGTACGGGGACCAACTCTACGAGCAGTACTTC. This sequence joins TRBV20-1 and TRBJ2-7, with D perhaps given as TRBD1 or TRBD2 (5 bases each). Germline CDR1 is DFQATT and CDR2 is SNEGSKA (reference sequence). CDR3 length: 15 amino acids. V lost 2 bases, J lost 3 bases, and 17 bases lay in between.

The V and J genes are TRBV9 and TRBJ2-1; D unresolved. V lost 2 bases, J lost 0 bases, and 0 bases lay in between. CDR1 and CDR2 (germline): SGDLS, YYNGEE. The CDR3 has 12 amino acids. The CDR3 coding sequence is TGTGCCAGCAGCGTCTCCTACAATGAGCAGTTCTTC. Translating gives CASSVSYNEQFF.

This clonotype came up many times. The J gene is TRBJ2-1, the V gene TRBV2; 7 bases map to TRBD1. This CDR3 is built from 15 residues. Germline V gene sequence: CDR1 SNHLY, CDR2 FYNNEI. V shed 1 base, J shed 8 bases, and the junction held 8 bases outside the gene matches. For the CDR3, the DNA is TGTGCCAGCAGTGAAGGCGGACAGGTCTTCCATGAGCAGTTCTTC. Translating it yields CASSEGGQVFHEQFF.

This clonotype was detected only once. CDR3 residues: CASSPQTGHSTEAFF. In DNA, the CDR3 is TGTGCCAGCAGTCCCCAGACAGGTCATAGCACTGAAGCTTTCTTT. The gene calls are TRBV28 and TRBJ1-1, with D maybe TRBD1 (6 bases). V dropped 5 bases and J dropped 4 bases, with 17 bases sitting between them. The CDR3 covers 15 residues. Germline lookup yields CDR1 MDHEN and CDR2 SYDVKM.

A few counts support this clonotype. The chain is built from TRBV9 and TRBJ1-1, with D tentatively TRBD1 (6 bases). The germline CDR1 and CDR2 sequences are SGDLS and YYNGEE. V was pared by 3 bases and J by 0 bases, with 12 bases between. The CDR3 loop spans 15 amino acids. The CDR3 reads CASSGTTGMNTEAFF. For the CDR3, the DNA is TGTGCCAGCAGCGGGACGACAGGCATGAACACTGAAGCTTTCTTT.

A few counts support this clonotype. The rearrangement links TRBV15 to TRBJ2-5; D unclear. Germline-derived CDR1 and CDR2 are LNHNV and YYDKDF (reference sequence). V lost 0 bases, J lost 4 bases, and 12 bases lay in between. This CDR3 has 15 residues. CDR3: CATSRDRRLAETQYF. CDR3 bases: TGTGCCACCAGCAGAGATCGCAGACTGGCAGAGACCCAGTACTTC.

The sample holds many counts of this clonotype. The V call is TRBV27, the J call TRBJ2-7, with D unresolved. CDR3 size: 14 residues. Germline V CDR1 and CDR2: MNHEY, SMNVEV (reference sequence). V was cut by 3 bases and J by 3 bases, with 12 bases left in between. The CDR3 bases are TGTGCCAGCAGTTTTCGGCCCGTGGGCTACGAGCAGTACTTC. Translating it yields CASSFRPVGYEQYF.

This clonotype was picked up a small number of times. CDR3 sequence reads: CASRDLRDSANTGELFF. The CDR3 DNA is TGTGCCAGCAGAGACCTCAGGGACAGCGCGAACACCGGGGAGCTGTTTTTT. The chain has TRBV2 and TRBJ2-2, with TRBD1 matching 7 bases. The ends lost 6 bases at V and 0 bases at J; junction bases unmatched: 10. The CDR3 covers 17 residues. Germline V CDR1 and CDR2: SNHLY, FYNNEI. The whole variable domain, remainder taken from reference TRBV2 and TRBJ2-2, is EPEVTQTPSHQVTQMGQEVILRCVPISNHLYFYWYRQILGQKVEFLVSFYNNEISEKSEIFDDQFSVERPDGSNFTLKIRSTKLEDSAMYFCASRDLRDSANTGELFFGEGSRLTVL.

This clonotype was observed many times. The chain is built from TRBV29-1 and TRBJ2-1, with 10 bases matching TRBD2. The junction had 14 bases not matched to a gene; V was cut back by 7 bases and J by 2 bases. Looked up from germline, CDR1 is SQVTM and CDR2 is ANQGSEA. This CDR3 region has 17 residues. The CDR3 loop is CSGTQPGLASPYNEQFF. CDR3 in DNA: TGCAGCGGCACTCAGCCGGGACTAGCGAGCCCCTACAATGAGCAGTTCTTC.

The chain is built from TRBV2 and TRBJ1-2; 7 nucleotides agree with TRBD1. Per the germline V gene, CDR1 is SNHLY and CDR2 is FYNNEI. The CDR3 covers 15 residues. V dropped 1 base and J dropped 4; count of bases not matched to a gene: 6. CDR3 protein: CASSEDSGTVYGYTF. Written as DNA, the CDR3 is TGTGCCAGCAGTGAAGACTCCGGGACAGTCTATGGCTACACCTTC.

This clonotype came up many times. The chain has TRBV10-3 and TRBJ2-5; D perhaps matches TRBD2 (6 bases). V was shortened by 8 bases and J by 1 base, with 11 bases between the two germline ends. Germline CDR1 reads ENHRY; CDR2 reads SYGVKD. The length of the CDR3 is 13 residues. CDR3 region: CAIRGGVQETQYF. CDR3 nucleotides: TGTGCCATCCGAGGCGGGGTCCAAGAGACCCAGTACTTC.

The chain recombines TRBV18 with TRBJ2-1; 7 bases fit TRBD2. V shed 6 bases, J shed 3 bases, and the junction held 8 bases outside the gene matches. Germline CDR1 and CDR2: KGHSH and LQKENI. The CDR3 loop spans 15 amino acids. The CDR3 region is CASSLGAGVYNEQFF. The CDR3 DNA is TGTGCCAGCTCCCTTGGGGCGGGAGTCTACAATGAGCAGTTCTTC.

The sample holds a few counts of this clonotype. The V call is TRBV7-9, the J call TRBJ2-5, with a tentative D call TRBD1 (6 bases). This CDR3 has 14 amino acids. Looked up from germline, CDR1 is SEHNR and CDR2 is FQNEAQ (reference sequence). V lost 4 bases and J 5 bases, leaving 14 bases between the germline ends. CDR3 protein: CASSSSQGVETQYF. For the CDR3, the DNA is TGTGCCAGCAGCTCCTCACAGGGTGTGGAGACCCAGTACTTC.

This clonotype has just a few counts. The chain recombines TRBV6-1 with TRBJ1-2; 9 nucleotides align to TRBD1. V lost 7 bases, J lost 2 bases, and 8 bases stayed unmatched. CDR3 size: 15 residues. Germline assignment: CDR1 MNHNS and CDR2 SASEGT. In DNA form, the CDR3 reads TGTGCCAGCACCGATAGGGACAGGGAGAACTATGGCTACACCTTC. Protein: CASTDRDRENYGYTF.

This clonotype was detected many times. The chain couples TRBV16 to TRBJ2-7, with TRBD1 as a possible D gene (6 bases). Trimming left V 3 bases short and J 3 bases short, with 12 bases between. The germline V gene encodes CDR1 KGHSY and CDR2 FQNENV. The CDR3 sequence is 14 residues long. CDR3 bases: TGTGCCAGCAGCCATGGATTGACAGGCTACGAGCAGTACTTC. Translation: CASSHGLTGYEQYF.